The next 11 T cell receptor beta chains were all read from a single sample in a study of patients and donors after allogeneic stem cell transplantation. One entry per CDR3 protein, called by TCRdb with MiXCR from the RT-PCR reads. Of roughly 940,000 distinct CDR3 sequences detected, approximately 18% appear once; the ten largest clones hold around 6%. The specimen sequenced was blood, either unsorted or a sorted T cell fraction (not recorded which). The receptor set was obtained from a human donor who was either an allogeneic HSCT recipient or a stem cell or donor lymphocyte infusion donor (not recorded which). It is not recorded whose cells these are; they may come from a transplant donor.

This clonotype has only a few counts. This chain connects TRBV11-3 to TRBJ1-4, with TRBD1 matching over 12 bases. The CDR3 consists of 16 residues. Germline trimming cut 3 bases from V and 6 bases from J; bases unmatched to any gene: 5. Germline values: CDR1 SGHNT, CDR2 YENEEA. The CDR3 sequence is CASSFRDRGPHEKLFF. As DNA, the CDR3 is TGTGCCAGCAGCTTCCGGGACAGGGGGCCGCATGAAAAACTGTTTTTT.

There are a few counts of this clonotype. The chain employs TRBV4-1 and TRBJ2-7; D gene uncertain. Germline V gene lookup returns CDR1 MGHRA and CDR2 YSYEKL. V was clipped by 1 base and J by 7 bases, with 14 bases between them. This CDR3 has 14 residues. The CDR3 loop is CASSQVPTAGEQYF. CDR3 coding DNA: TGCGCCAGCAGCCAAGTACCAACAGCCGGAGAGCAGTACTTC.

CDR3 nucleotides: TGTGCCAGCAGCTCCAACCGCCTAGCCTACGAGCAGTACTTC. This codes for CASSSNRLAYEQYF. V is TRBV7-9 and J is TRBJ2-7; unclear D gene. This CDR3 comprises 14 residues. V dropped 4 bases and J dropped 2 bases, with 12 bases sitting between them. In germline, CDR1 is SEHNR, CDR2 FQNEAQ (reference sequence).

This clonotype was seen ten or more times. The chain is built from TRBV7-3 and TRBJ2-2; no reliable D call. Germline CDR1 and CDR2: SGHTA and FQGTGA. V lost 1 base, J lost 5 bases, and 5 bases lay in between. The CDR3 contains 13 residues. The CDR3 sequence is CASSLRWTGELFF. The CDR3 bases are TGTGCCAGCAGCTTAAGGTGGACCGGGGAGCTGTTTTTT.

V gene TRBV6-1 combines with J gene TRBJ1-2; D perhaps matches TRBD1 (5 bases). The CDR3 has 14 residues. The germline V gene encodes CDR1 MNHNS and CDR2 SASEGT. Trimming pared 5 bases from V and 5 bases from J, leaving 15 bases between. CDR3 sequence: CASSKTGTVYGYTF. The CDR3 nucleotides read TGTGCCAGCAGTAAAACCGGGACGGTATATGGCTACACCTTC.

This clonotype has a handful of counts. This chain connects TRBV7-8 to TRBJ1-2, with D possibly TRBD1 on 5 matching bases. Germline V CDR1 and CDR2: SGHVS, FQNEAQ. V lost 5 bases, J lost 4 bases, and 11 bases lay in between. There are 13 residues in the CDR3. The CDR3 DNA follows: TGTGCCAGCAGCCCGACAGCAGCCTATGGCTACACCTTC. Its protein product is CASSPTAAYGYTF.

This clonotype occurred a few times. This rearrangement joins TRBV7-9 to TRBJ1-3, with D unclear. V lost 2 bases and J lost 8, with 4 bases in between. The CDR3 is made up of 11 amino acids. In germline, CDR1 is SEHNR, CDR2 FQNEAQ (reference sequence). The chain's CDR3 is CASSLSDTIYF. The CDR3, as DNA: TGTGCCAGCAGCTTATCGGACACCATATATTTT.

This clonotype has just a few counts. The genes are TRBV2 and TRBJ1-1, with a tentative D call TRBD1 (6 bases). The CDR3 contains 13 residues. The ends were cut back, 8 bases at V and 2 bases at J, with 12 bases in the middle. Germline-derived CDR1 and CDR2 are SNHLY and FYNNEI. CDR3 residues: CASGGLRNTEAFF. The CDR3 DNA is TGTGCCAGCGGGGGGCTGAGAAACACTGAAGCTTTCTTT.

This clonotype was recorded a few times. The rearrangement joins TRBV5-4 to TRBJ1-1, with D unresolved. V was trimmed by 0 bases and J by 7 bases, leaving 13 bases between them. Germline-derived CDR1 and CDR2 are SGHNT and YYREEE (reference sequence). The CDR3 is 14 residues long. Here the CDR3 DNA reads TGTGCCAGCAGCTTGGTGGCAGGTCGAAATGAAGCTTTCTTT. This translates into CASSLVAGRNEAFF.

J is TRBJ1-1 and V is TRBV12-3 or TRBV12-4, with 8 bases matching TRBD1. This CDR3 region has 14 residues. With 6 bases clipped from V and 5 bases from J, the junction kept 8 bases outside the gene matches. The CDR3 here is CASRPTGELTEAFF. Here the CDR3 DNA reads TGTGCCAGCAGGCCGACAGGGGAGTTAACTGAAGCTTTCTTT.

This clonotype was counted between two and nine times. The chain has TRBV7-2 and TRBJ2-1, with 7 bases lining up with TRBD2. Germline V gene data show CDR1 as SGHTA and CDR2 as FQGNSA. J was trimmed by 6 bases and V by 7 bases; bases with no gene match: 6. The CDR3 has 13 amino acids. The CDR3 loop is CASNRAGFNEQFF. The CDR3 coding sequence is TGTGCCAGCAACCGAGCGGGGTTCAATGAGCAGTTCTTC.